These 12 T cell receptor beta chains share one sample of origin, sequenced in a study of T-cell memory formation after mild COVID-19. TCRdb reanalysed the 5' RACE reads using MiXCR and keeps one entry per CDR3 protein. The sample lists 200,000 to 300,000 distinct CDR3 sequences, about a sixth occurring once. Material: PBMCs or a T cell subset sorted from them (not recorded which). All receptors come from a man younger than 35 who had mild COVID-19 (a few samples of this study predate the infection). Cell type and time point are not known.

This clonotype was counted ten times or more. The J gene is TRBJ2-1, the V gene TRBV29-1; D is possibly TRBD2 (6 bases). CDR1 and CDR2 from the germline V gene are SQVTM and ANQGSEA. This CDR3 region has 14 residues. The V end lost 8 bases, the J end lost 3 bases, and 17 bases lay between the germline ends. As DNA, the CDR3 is TGCAGCTTCATCGGAGGGCCGAGCTACAATGAGCAGTTCTTC. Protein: CSFIGGPSYNEQFF.

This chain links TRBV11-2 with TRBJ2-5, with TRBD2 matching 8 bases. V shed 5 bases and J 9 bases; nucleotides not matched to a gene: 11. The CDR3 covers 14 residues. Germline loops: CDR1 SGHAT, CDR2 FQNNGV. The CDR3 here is CASSPRLAGFPQYF. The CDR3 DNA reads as TGTGCCAGCAGCCCCCGTCTAGCGGGCTTTCCCCAGTACTTC.

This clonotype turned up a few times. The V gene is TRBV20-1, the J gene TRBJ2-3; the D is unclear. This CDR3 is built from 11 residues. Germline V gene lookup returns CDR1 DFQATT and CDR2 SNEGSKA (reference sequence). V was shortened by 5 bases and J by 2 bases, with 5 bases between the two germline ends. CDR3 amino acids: CSASYTDTQYF. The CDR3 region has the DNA TGCAGTGCTTCGTACACAGATACGCAGTATTTT.

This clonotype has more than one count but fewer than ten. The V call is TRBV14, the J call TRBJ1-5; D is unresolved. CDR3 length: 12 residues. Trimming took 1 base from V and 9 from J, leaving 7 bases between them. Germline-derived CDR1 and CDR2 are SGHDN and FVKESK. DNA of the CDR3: TGTGCCAGCAGCCAAGCTGGAGGGCCCCAGCATTTT. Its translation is CASSQAGGPQHF.

This CDR3 is CASRRGGAVGETQYF. The CDR3, as DNA: TGTGCCAGCCGTCGCGGGGGGGCCGTTGGGGAGACCCAGTACTTC. The chain has TRBV9 and TRBJ2-5; 9 positions agree with TRBD2. This CDR3 contains 15 residues. The germline V gene has CDR1 SGDLS and CDR2 YYNGEE. J gave up 5 bases and V 7 bases, and 12 bases lay outside the gene matches.

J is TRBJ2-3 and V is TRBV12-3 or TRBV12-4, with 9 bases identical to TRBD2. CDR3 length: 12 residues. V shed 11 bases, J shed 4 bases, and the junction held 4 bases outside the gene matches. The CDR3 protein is CAERGVSDTQYF. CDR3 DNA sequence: TGTGCCGAGCGGGGGGTGTCAGATACGCAGTATTTT.

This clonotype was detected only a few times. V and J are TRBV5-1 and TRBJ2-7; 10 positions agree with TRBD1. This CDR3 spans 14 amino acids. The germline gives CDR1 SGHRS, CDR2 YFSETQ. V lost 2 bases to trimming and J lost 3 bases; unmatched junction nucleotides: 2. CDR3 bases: TGCGCCAGCAGCTTTGGGACAGGGGTCTACGAGCAGTACGTC. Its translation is CASSFGTGVYEQYV.

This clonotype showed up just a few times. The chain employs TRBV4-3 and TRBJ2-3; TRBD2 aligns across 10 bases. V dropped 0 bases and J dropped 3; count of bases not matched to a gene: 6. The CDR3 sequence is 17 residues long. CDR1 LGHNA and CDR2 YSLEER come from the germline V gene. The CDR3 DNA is TGCGCCAGCAGCCAAGATCGAGCGGGGGGGCCGACAGATACGCAGTATTTT. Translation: CASSQDRAGGPTDTQYF.

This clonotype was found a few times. The CDR3 nucleotides are TGCGCCAGCCGGAAGACTAGCGGGGACACCGGGGAGCTGTTTTTT. This gives the protein CASRKTSGDTGELFF. J is TRBJ2-2 and V is TRBV10-2; TRBD2 agrees at 11 bases. With V trimmed by 8 bases and J by 3 bases, 5 bases remained unmatched. Per germline, CDR1 WSHSY and CDR2 SAAADI. The CDR3 is 15 residues long.

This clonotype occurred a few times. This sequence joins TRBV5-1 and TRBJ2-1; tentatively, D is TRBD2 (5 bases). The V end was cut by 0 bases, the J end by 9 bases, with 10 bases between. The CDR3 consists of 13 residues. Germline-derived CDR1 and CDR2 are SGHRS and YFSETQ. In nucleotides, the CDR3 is TGCGCCAGCAGCTTGGCGGCAGGAGGTGAGCAGTTCTTC. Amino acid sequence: CASSLAAGGEQFF.

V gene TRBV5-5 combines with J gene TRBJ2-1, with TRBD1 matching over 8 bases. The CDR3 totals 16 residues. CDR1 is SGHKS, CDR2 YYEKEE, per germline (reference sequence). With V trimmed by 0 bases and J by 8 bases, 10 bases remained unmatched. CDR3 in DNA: TGTGCCAGCAGCTTGGAAGGACAGGGTATTTATGATGAGCAGTTCTTC. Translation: CASSLEGQGIYDEQFF.

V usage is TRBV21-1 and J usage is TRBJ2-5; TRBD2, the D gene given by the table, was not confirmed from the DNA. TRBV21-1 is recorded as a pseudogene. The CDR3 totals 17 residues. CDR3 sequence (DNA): TGTGCCAGCAGCAAAGCGCGGCGGGACTCTAGGATAGAGACCCAGTACTTC. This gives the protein CASSKARRDSRIETQYF.